This T cell receptor (beta chain) was retrieved from a study of Ad26.COV2.S vaccination and SARS-CoV-2 variants. The overall study: Recipients of Ad26.COV2.S got it intramuscularly, once or twice 56 days apart. The study, taken as a whole, reports: The TCR-based breadth and depth measures might underestimate overall T cell responses. Vaccine recipients showed a spike-specific TCR breadth that was higher than in placebo recipients.

The length of the CDR3 is 17 residues. CDR1 and CDR2 (germline): MNHEY, SVGEGT. V shed 2 bases and J shed 6 bases, with 20 bases lying between them. On this clone itself: Antigen: not known.

Generated by immunoSEQ multiplex PCR, the TCRdb table keeps only in-frame clones and is missing some. Among a few hundred thousand clones listed, around 87% were seen once. Treatment of the sample: 15 to 20 received Ad26.COV2.S at low or high dose, single or two shots; about 5 received placebo; per-sample allocation not given. Sampling happened 63 days after the first vaccine or placebo injection. The individual, an adult aged 18-55 years, was a donor in Boston. The sequencing used peripheral blood, collected in a trial of Ad26.COV2.S vaccine versus placebo. The TCR sequence derives from a person between 18 and 60 years old who received the Ad26.COV2.S COVID-19 vaccine or a placebo. J is TRBJ2-4 and V is TRBV6-2 or TRBV6-3; D is perhaps TRBD2 (6 bases). CDR3 sequence (DNA): TGTGCCAGCAGTTACCCCTTTGGCGGGGCGGAATTAAACATTCAGTACTTC. Translating it yields CASSYPFGGAELNIQYF.